What follows are 18 T cell receptor beta chains derived from one specimen sequenced in a study of blood T cell repertoires in COVID-19. TCRdb's table, derived via immunoSEQ multiplex PCR, lists solely in-frame clones and lacks some. In the table there are about 240,000 clones, approximately 85% of which are singletons. Sequencing input: peripheral blood. The source is a woman aged 55-69 years with active or convalescent COVID-19.

The chain carries TRBV4-1 and TRBJ1-2; D gene unclear. In germline, CDR1 is MGHRA, CDR2 YSYEKL. This CDR3 has 14 residues. Trimming took 0 bases from V and 2 from J, leaving 7 bases between them. The CDR3 region is CASSQDQRNYGYTF. CDR3 DNA sequence: TGCGCCAGCAGCCAAGATCAACGGAACTATGGCTACACCTTC.

This clone was seen only a few times. This chain links TRBV19 with TRBJ2-7, with TRBD2 matching over 11 bases. The CDR3 covers 18 residues. V lost 7 bases and J lost 4; bases outside the gene matches: 18. Germline V gene sequence: CDR1 LNHDA, CDR2 SQIVND (reference sequence). The CDR3 DNA follows: TGTGCCAGTACCCCCGAGCCCCCCTCTAGCGGGGGGATGTACGAGCAGTACTTC. Protein: CASTPEPPSSGGMYEQYF.

This chain joins TRBV5-1 and TRBJ2-3, with 9 bases aligning to TRBD1. V lost 0 bases and J lost 3; bases outside the gene matches: 8. The germline V gene encodes CDR1 SGHRS and CDR2 YFSETQ. The CDR3 loop spans 17 amino acids. CDR3 region: CASSLGTGVRGTDTQYF. The CDR3 nucleotides read TGCGCCAGCAGCTTGGGGACAGGGGTACGGGGAACAGATACGCAGTATTTT.

The V gene is TRBV18, the J gene TRBJ1-2; D not certain. V was shortened by 1 base and J by 3 bases, with 9 bases between the two germline ends. The CDR3 covers 14 residues. Germline loops: CDR1 KGHSH, CDR2 LQKENI. The CDR3 loop reads CASSPRNGDYGYTF. The CDR3 nucleotides read TGTGCCAGCTCACCACGGAACGGGGACTATGGCTACACCTTC.

This rearrangement joins TRBV7-9 to TRBJ1-6; 9 bases match TRBD1. Germline CDR1 reads SEHNR; CDR2 reads FQNEAQ (reference sequence). J gave up 7 bases and V 5 bases, and 12 bases lay outside the gene matches. This CDR3 is built from 17 residues. As DNA, the CDR3 is TGTGCCAGCAGCCCGCCGAAATCCGGGACAGGGAATTCACCCCTCCACTTT. Translated: CASSPPKSGTGNSPLHF.

The CDR3 DNA follows: TGCAGCGTTGAACGCGTCTCTGAAGCTTTCTTT. It translates to CSVERVSEAFF. This chain connects TRBV29-1 to TRBJ1-1; no reliable D call. The length of the CDR3 is 11 residues. Trimming took off 2 bases at V and 6 bases at J, with 7 bases between the two ends. CDR1 and CDR2 from the germline V gene are SQVTM and ANQGSEA.

The chain recombines TRBV19 with TRBJ2-3; 7 bases are a match to TRBD1. Germline V lookup: CDR1 LNHDA, CDR2 SQIVND (reference sequence). The CDR3 consists of 14 residues. Trimming removed 6 bases from V and 3 bases from J; junction bases left unmatched: 6. The chain's CDR3 is CASSRQGVTDTQYF. The CDR3 DNA reads TGTGCCAGTAGCAGACAGGGAGTAACAGATACGCAGTATTTT.

The chain combines TRBV5-4 with TRBJ1-1, with D possibly being TRBD1 (5 bases). CDR1 and CDR2 (germline): SGHNT, YYREEE (reference sequence). V shed 1 base and J shed 0 bases, with 10 bases lying between them. The CDR3 totals 15 residues. The CDR3 is CASSLPGGVNTEAFF. CDR3 nucleotide sequence: TGTGCCAGCAGCTTGCCGGGGGGGGTGAACACTGAAGCTTTCTTT.

The genes are TRBV5-5 and TRBJ1-2; no firm D call. The CDR3 spans 16 residues. The V end was cut by 4 bases, the J end by 8 bases, with 24 bases between. CDR1 is SGHKS and CDR2 is YYEKEE in the germline V gene (reference sequence). CDR3 sequence: CASSPGSGGNLWGYTF. In nucleotides, the CDR3 is TGTGCCAGCAGCCCTGGTAGTGGAGGGAATCTATGGGGCTACACCTTC.

This chain joins TRBV19 and TRBJ2-3; no clear D. Trimming pared 4 bases from V and 2 bases from J, leaving 19 bases between. The CDR3 runs to 17 residues. The V gene's germline CDR1 is LNHDA and CDR2 SQIVND (reference sequence). CDR3 nucleotide sequence: TGTGCCAGTAGTACCTCCGGTACAGTTAGTCTCACAGATACGCAGTATTTT. It is translated as CASSTSGTVSLTDTQYF.

The genes are TRBV30 and TRBJ2-5, with 9 bases identical to TRBD2. The CDR3 totals 16 residues. After removal of 4 bases from V and 4 bases from J, the junction contained 13 bases not matched to a gene. CDR1 is GTSNPN and CDR2 is SVGIG in the germline V gene (reference sequence). CDR3 DNA sequence: TGTGCCTGGAAAAGAGGTCTGCGGGGGGGCGGAGAGACCCAGTACTTC. Translated, it gives CAWKRGLRGGGETQYF.

The chain employs TRBV10-3 and TRBJ1-2; 10 bases agree with TRBD1. The CDR3 has 15 residues. The germline gives CDR1 ENHRY, CDR2 SYGVKD. The ends lost 0 bases at V and 8 bases at J; junction bases unmatched: 6. CDR3 nucleotide sequence: TGTGCCATCAGTGAGTCCGGACAGGGGGTAAAAGGCTACACCTTC. Translated: CAISESGQGVKGYTF.

This clone was detected only a few times. V is TRBV10-2 and J is TRBJ2-1; TRBD2 matches at 12 bases. CDR1 is WSHSY, CDR2 SAAADI, per germline. J was trimmed by 9 bases and V by 8 bases; bases with no gene match: 8. The CDR3 runs to 14 residues. CDR3 bases: TGCGCCAGCGGAACTAGCGGGGGGTTCGGTGAGCAGTTCTTC. Its protein product is CASGTSGGFGEQFF.

The chain is built from TRBV7-9 and TRBJ1-2; no clear D. The CDR3 consists of 14 residues. Germline CDR1 is SEHNR and CDR2 is FQNEAQ (reference sequence). Trimming pared 3 bases from V and 7 bases from J, leaving 15 bases between. This CDR3 reads CASSFLALIRGYTF. In DNA, the CDR3 is TGTGCCAGCAGCTTTTTGGCCCTGATCCGTGGCTACACCTTC.

In this sample, this clone turned up a few times. The genes are TRBV7-8 and TRBJ2-7, with 7 bases aligning to TRBD1. V was pared by 5 bases and J by 0 bases, with 13 bases of the junction left unmatched. Germline V gene lookup returns CDR1 SGHVS and CDR2 FQNEAQ. This CDR3 is 17 amino acids long. Written as DNA, the CDR3 is TGTGCCAGCAGCCCCCAAGGGGACAGCCTTAGCTCCTACGAGCAGTACTTC. It translates to CASSPQGDSLSSYEQYF. Drawing the rest from reference TRBV7-8 and TRBJ2-7, the complete variable domain is GAGVSQSPRYKVAKRGQDVALRCDPISGHVSLFWYQQALGQGPEFLTYFQNEAQLDKSGLPSDRFFAERPEGSVSTLKIQRTQQEDSAVYLCASSPQGDSLSSYEQYFGPGTRLTVT.

The chain carries TRBV6-5 and TRBJ1-2, with D possibly matching TRBD1 (5 bases). The CDR3 has 14 amino acids. Germline lookup yields CDR1 MNHEY and CDR2 SVGAGI. Trimming left V 11 bases short and J 2 bases short, with 18 bases between. The CDR3 DNA reads as TGTGCCTGCCTTCCTGGTCAGGGCAACTATGGCTACACCTTC. It yields the protein CACLPGQGNYGYTF.

The chain has TRBV4-3 and TRBJ1-2, with TRBD1 as a possible D gene (6 bases). V was clipped by 2 bases and J by 4 bases, with 11 bases between them. CDR1 and CDR2 from the germline V gene are LGHNA and YSLEER. The CDR3 loop spans 14 amino acids. The CDR3 region is CASSQTTGGYGYTF. CDR3 DNA: TGCGCCAGCAGCCAAACGACAGGTGGCTATGGCTACACCTTC.

The chain carries TRBV3-1 (or the pseudogene TRBV3-2) and TRBJ2-1; D unresolved. This CDR3 comprises 12 residues. The germline V gene has CDR1 LGHDT and CDR2 YNNKEL (reference sequence). Trimming cost V 3 bases and J 4 bases, with 4 bases left between them. CDR3 in amino acids: CASSQTYNEQFF. DNA for the CDR3: TGTGCCAGCAGCCAGACTTACAATGAGCAGTTCTTC.